This T cell receptor beta chain emerged from a study of a mutant IDH1 vaccine in newly diagnosed glioma. Study background: Eight vaccinations reached patients in weeks 1, 3, 5, 7, 11, 15, 19 and 23. Patients got radiotherapy, temozolomide, or both beforehand, and most got both. The start of vaccination came 4-6 weeks after radiotherapy alone, or with temozolomide cycles.

Regarding time point: week 23, last vaccination. One vaccine dose held 300 ug of mutant IDH1 20-mer peptide and came with topical imiquimod. Comments on this clone: Its specificity is unknown.

Overall study findings and caveats: Overall, around 94% of patients had vaccine-induced immune responses.

Sequencing was performed with immunoSEQ multiplex PCR; in TCRdb, only in-frame clones are kept and a portion is missing. Altogether approximately 37,000 clones are present, about 75% being singletons, with the ten largest covering 5% to 6%. There are 14 residues in the CDR3. Deletions cut 7 bases from V and 0 bases from J, with 13 bases between. The germline CDR1 and CDR2 sequences are SGHRS and YFSETQ. Sequencing was performed on PBMCs, taken from a glioma patient whose treatment included an IDH1 peptide vaccine. The TCR sequence derives from a man over 45 with glioma. The chain is built from TRBV5-1 and TRBJ1-1; D gene unclear. In DNA form, the CDR3 reads TGCGCCAGCCGGTTGGGAGGGTTGAACACTGAAGCTTTCTTT. Amino acids: CASRLGGLNTEAFF.